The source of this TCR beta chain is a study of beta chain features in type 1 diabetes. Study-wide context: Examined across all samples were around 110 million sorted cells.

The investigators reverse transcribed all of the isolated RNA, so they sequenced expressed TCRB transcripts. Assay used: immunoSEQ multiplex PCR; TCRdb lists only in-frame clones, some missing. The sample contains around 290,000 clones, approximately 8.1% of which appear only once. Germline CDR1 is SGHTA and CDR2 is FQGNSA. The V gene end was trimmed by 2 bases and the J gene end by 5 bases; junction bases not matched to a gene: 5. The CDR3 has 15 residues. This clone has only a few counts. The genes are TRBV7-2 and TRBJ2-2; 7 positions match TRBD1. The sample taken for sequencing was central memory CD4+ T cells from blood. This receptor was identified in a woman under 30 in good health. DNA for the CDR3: TGTGCCAGCAGCTTATCACTACAGGGGACCGGGGAGCTGTTTTTT. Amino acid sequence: CASSLSLQGTGELFF. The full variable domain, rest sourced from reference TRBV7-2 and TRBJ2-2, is GAGVSQSPSNKVTEKGKDVELRCDPISGHTALYWYRQSLGQGLEFLIYFQGNSAPDKSGLPSDRFSAERTGGSVSTLTIQRTQQEDSAVYLCASSLSLQGTGELFFGEGSRLTVL.